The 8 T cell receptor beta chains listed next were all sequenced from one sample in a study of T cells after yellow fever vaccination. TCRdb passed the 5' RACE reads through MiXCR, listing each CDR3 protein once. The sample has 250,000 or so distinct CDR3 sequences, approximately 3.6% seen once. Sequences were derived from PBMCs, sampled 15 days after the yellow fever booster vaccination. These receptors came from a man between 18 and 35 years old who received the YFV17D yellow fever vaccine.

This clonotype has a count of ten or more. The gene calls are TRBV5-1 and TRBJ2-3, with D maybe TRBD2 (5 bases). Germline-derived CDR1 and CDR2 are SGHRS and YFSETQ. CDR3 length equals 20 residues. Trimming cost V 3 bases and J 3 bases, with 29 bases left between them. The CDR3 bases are TGCGCCAGCAGCTCGAAGGGTAGCGATTCTTTATCCATTGCTACAGATACGCAGTATTTT. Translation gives CASSSKGSDSLSIATDTQYF.

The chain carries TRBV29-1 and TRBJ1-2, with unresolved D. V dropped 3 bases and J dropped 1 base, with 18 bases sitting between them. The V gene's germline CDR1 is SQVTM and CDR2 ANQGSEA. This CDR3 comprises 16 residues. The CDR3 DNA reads TGCAGCGTTGATCTGGGCGGCGGCCCCTTTAACTATGGCTACACCTTC. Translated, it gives CSVDLGGGPFNYGYTF.

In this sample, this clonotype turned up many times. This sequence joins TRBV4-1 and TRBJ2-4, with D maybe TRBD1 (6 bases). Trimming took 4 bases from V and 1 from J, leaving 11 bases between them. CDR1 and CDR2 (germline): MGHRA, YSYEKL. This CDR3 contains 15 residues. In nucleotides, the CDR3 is TGCGCCAGCAGCCCAACGCAGGGGGCCAAAAACATTCAGTACTTC. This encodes CASSPTQGAKNIQYF.

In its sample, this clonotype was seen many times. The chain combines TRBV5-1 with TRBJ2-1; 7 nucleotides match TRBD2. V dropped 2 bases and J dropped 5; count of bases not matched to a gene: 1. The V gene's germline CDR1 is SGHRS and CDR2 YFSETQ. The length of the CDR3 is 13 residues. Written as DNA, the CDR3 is TGCGCCAGCAGCTTTGGGAGGGACAATGAGCAGTTCTTC. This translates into CASSFGRDNEQFF.

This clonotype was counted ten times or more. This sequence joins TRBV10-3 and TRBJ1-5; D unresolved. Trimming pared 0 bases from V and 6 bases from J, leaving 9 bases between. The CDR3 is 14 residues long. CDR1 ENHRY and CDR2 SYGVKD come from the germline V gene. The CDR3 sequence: CAISESMGGQPQHF. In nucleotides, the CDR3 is TGTGCCATCAGTGAGTCGATGGGAGGTCAGCCCCAGCATTTT.

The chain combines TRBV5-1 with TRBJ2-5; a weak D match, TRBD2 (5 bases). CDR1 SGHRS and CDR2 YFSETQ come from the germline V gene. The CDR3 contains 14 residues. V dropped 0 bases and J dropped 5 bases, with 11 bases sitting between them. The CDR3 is CASSLDTSDETQYF. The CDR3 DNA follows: TGCGCCAGCAGCTTGGATACTAGTGATGAGACCCAGTACTTC.

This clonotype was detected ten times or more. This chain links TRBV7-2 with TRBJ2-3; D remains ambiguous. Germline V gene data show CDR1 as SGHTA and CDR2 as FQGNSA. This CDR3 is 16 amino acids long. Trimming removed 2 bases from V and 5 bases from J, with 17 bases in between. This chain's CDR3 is CASSLWPPPLVDTQYF. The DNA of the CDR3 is TGTGCCAGCAGCTTATGGCCTCCCCCATTGGTAGATACGCAGTATTTT. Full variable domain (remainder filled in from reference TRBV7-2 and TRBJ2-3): GAGVSQSPSNKVTEKGKDVELRCDPISGHTALYWYRQSLGQGLEFLIYFQGNSAPDKSGLPSDRFSAERTGGSVSTLTIQRTQQEDSAVYLCASSLWPPPLVDTQYFGPGTRLTVL.

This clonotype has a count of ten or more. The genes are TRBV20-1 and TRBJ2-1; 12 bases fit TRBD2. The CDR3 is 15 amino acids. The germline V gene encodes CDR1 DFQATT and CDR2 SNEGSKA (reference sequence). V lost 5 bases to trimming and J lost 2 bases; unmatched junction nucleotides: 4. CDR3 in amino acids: CSALAGGSPYNEQFF. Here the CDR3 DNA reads TGCAGTGCTCTAGCGGGGGGGTCCCCCTACAATGAGCAGTTCTTC.